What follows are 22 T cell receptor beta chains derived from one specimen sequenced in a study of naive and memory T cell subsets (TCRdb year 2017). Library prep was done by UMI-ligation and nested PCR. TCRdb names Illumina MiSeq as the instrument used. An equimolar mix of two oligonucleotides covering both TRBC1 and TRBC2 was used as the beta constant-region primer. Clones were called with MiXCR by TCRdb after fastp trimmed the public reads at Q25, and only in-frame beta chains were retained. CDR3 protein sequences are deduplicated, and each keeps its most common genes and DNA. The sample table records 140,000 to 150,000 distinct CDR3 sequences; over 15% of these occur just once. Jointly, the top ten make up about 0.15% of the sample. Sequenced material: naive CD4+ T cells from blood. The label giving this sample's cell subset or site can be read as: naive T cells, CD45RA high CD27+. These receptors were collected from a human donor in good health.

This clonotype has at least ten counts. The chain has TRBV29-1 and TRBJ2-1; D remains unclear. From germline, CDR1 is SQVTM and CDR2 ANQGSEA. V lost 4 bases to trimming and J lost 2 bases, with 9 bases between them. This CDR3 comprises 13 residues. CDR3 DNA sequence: TGCAGCGTTGGGGGTTCCCCCTACAATGAGCAGTTCTTC. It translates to CSVGGSPYNEQFF.

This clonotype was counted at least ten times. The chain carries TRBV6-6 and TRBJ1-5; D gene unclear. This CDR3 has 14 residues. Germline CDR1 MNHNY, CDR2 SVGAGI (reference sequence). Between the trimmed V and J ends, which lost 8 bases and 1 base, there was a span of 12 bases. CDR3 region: CASGRERSNQPQHF. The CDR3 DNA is TGTGCCAGCGGGCGGGAAAGGAGCAATCAGCCCCAGCATTTT.

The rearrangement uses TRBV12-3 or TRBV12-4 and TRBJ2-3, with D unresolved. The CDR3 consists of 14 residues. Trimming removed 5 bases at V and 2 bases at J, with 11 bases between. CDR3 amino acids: CASSHIRDTDTQYF. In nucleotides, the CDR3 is TGTGCCAGCAGTCACATCCGTGACACAGATACGCAGTATTTT.

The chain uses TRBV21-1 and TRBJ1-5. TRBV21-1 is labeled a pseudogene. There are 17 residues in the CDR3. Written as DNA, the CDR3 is TGTGCCAGCAGCAAAGAGATCAACAGATATAGCAATCAGCCCCAGCATTTT. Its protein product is CASSKEINRYSNQPQHF.

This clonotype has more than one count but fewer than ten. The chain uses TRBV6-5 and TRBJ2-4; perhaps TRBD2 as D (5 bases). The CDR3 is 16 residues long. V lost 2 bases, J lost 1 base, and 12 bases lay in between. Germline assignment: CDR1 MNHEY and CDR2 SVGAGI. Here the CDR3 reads CASSYAPSSAKNIQYF. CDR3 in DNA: TGTGCCAGCAGTTACGCCCCTAGCAGCGCCAAAAACATTCAGTACTTC.

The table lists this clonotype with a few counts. In DNA, the CDR3 is TGTGCCAGCAGCCAAGGCCCGGGACAGGAGTACTACGAGCAGTACTTC. This codes for CASSQGPGQEYYEQYF. The chain is built from TRBV4-2 and TRBJ2-7, with TRBD1 matching over 8 bases. V lost 1 base, J lost 3 bases, and 8 bases stayed unmatched. Germline assignment: CDR1 LGHNA and CDR2 YNFKEQ. The CDR3 sequence is 16 residues long.

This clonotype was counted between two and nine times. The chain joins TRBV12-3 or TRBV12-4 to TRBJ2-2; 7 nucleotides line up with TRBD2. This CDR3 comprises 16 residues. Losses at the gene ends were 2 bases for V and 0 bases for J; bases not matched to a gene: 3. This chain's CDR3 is CASSLYGLANTGELFF. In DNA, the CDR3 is TGTGCCAGCAGTTTATACGGACTAGCGAACACCGGGGAGCTGTTTTTT.

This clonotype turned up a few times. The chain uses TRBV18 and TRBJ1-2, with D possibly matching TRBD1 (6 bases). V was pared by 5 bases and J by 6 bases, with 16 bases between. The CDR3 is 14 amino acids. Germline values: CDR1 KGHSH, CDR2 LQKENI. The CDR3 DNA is TGTGCCAGCTCAACCTTACAGGGAGGCGATGGCTACACCTTC. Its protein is CASSTLQGGDGYTF.

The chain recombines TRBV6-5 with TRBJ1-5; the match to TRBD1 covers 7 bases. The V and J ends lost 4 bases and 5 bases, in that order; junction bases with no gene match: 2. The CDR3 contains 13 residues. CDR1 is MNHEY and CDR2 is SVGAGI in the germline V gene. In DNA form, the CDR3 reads TGTGCCAGCAGTTGGGACAGCTATCAGCCCCAGCATTTT. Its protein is CASSWDSYQPQHF.

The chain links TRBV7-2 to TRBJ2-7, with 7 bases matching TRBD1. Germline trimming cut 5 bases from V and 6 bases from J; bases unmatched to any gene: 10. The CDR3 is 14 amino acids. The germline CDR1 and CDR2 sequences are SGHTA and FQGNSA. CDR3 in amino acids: CASSAWTGSTEQYF. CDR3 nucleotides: TGTGCCAGCAGCGCCTGGACAGGATCGACCGAGCAGTACTTC.

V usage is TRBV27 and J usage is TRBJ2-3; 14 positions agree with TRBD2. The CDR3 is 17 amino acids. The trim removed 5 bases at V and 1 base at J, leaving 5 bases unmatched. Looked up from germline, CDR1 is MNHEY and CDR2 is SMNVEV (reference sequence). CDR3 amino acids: CASSSPGLAGGTDTQYF. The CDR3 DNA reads TGTGCCAGCAGTAGCCCGGGACTAGCGGGAGGCACAGATACGCAGTATTTT.

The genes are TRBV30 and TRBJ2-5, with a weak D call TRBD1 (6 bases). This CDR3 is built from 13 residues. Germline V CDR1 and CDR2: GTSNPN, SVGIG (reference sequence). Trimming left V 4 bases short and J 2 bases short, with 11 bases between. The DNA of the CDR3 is TGTGCCTGGACAGGGGCCTTTCAAGAGACCCAGTACTTC. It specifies CAWTGAFQETQYF.

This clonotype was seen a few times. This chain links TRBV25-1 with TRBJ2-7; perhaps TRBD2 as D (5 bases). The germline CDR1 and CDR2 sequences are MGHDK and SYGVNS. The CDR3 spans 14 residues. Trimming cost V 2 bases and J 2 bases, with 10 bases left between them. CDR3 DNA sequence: TGTGCCAGCAGTGAAGGGTCCGGGGCCTACGAGCAGTACTTC. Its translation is CASSEGSGAYEQYF.

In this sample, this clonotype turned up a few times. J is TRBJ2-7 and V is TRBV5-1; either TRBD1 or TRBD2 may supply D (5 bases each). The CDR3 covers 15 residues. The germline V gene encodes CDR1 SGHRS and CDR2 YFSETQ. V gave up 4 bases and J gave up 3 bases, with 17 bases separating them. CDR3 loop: CASSRLGTGNYEQYF. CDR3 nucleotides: TGCGCCAGCAGCCGCCTTGGGACGGGAAACTACGAGCAGTACTTC.

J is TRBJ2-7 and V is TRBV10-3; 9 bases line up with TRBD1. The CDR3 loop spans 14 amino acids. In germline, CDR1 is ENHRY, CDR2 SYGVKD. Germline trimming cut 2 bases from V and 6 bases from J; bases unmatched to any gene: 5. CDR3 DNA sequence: TGTGCCATCAGTGAGCGACAGGGGGAAGGCGAGCAGTACTTC. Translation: CAISERQGEGEQYF.

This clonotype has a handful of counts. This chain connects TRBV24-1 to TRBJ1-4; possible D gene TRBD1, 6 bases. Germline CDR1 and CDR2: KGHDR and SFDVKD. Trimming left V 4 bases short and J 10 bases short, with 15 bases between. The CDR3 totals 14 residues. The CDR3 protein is CATSEGTARGKLFF. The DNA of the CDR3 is TGTGCCACCAGTGAGGGGACGGCCAGGGGAAAACTGTTTTTT.

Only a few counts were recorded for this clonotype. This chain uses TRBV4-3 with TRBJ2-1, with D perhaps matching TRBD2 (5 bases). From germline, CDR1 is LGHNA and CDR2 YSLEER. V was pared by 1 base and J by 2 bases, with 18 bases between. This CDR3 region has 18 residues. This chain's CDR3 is CASSQGASRAWAYNEQFF. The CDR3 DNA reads TGCGCCAGCAGCCAAGGGGCATCGCGGGCCTGGGCCTACAATGAGCAGTTCTTC.

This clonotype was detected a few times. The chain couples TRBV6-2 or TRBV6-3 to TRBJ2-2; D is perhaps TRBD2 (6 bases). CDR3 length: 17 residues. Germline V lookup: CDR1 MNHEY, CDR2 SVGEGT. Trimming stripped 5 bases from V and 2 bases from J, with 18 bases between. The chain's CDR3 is CASSRGGSSDNTGELFF. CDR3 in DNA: TGTGCCAGCAGTCGAGGTGGGTCTAGCGACAACACCGGGGAGCTGTTTTTT.

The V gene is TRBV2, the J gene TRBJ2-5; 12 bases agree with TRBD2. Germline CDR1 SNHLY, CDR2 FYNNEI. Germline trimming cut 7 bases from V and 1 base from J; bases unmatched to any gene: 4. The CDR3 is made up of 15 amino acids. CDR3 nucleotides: TGTGCCAGCATAGGACTAGCGGGGATCCAAGAGACCCAGTACTTC. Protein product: CASIGLAGIQETQYF.

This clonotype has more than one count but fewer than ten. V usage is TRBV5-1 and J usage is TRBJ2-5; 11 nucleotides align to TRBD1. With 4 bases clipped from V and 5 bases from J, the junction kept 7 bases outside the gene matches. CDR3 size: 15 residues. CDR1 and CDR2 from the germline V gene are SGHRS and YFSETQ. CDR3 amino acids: CASSNRDRGGETQYF. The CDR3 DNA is TGCGCCAGCAGCAACCGGGACAGGGGGGGGGAGACCCAGTACTTC. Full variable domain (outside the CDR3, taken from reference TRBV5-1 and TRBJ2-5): KAGVTQTPRYLIKTRGQQVTLSCSPISGHRSVSWYQQTPGQGLQFLFEYFSETQRNKGNFPGRFSGRQFSNSRSEMNVSTLELGDSALYLCASSNRDRGGETQYFGPGTRLLVL.

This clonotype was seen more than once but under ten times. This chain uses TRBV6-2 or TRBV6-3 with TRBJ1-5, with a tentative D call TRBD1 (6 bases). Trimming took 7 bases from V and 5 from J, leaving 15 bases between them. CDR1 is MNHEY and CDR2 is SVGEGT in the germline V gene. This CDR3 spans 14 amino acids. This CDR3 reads CASTSGTLYQPQHF. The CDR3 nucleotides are TGTGCCAGCACTAGCGGGACACTGTATCAGCCCCAGCATTTT.

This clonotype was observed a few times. CDR3 in DNA: TGCAGTGCTAGTCCTCCGACTAGCGCAAACTACGAGCAGTACTTC. Residues: CSASPPTSANYEQYF. This chain links TRBV20-1 with TRBJ2-7; TRBD2 aligns across 8 bases. V lost 3 bases and J lost 3; bases outside the gene matches: 10. Germline assignment: CDR1 DFQATT and CDR2 SNEGSKA (reference sequence). This CDR3 has 15 residues.